The next 17 T cell receptor beta chains were all read from a single sample in a study of T-cell memory formation after mild COVID-19. MiXCR, run by TCRdb on the 5' RACE reads, gives a single entry per CDR3 protein. The sample comprises tens of thousands of distinct CDR3 sequences, roughly 15% of which are singletons, and 39% rests with the top ten. The source material was PBMCs or a T cell subset sorted from them (not recorded which). The receptors derive from a man aged 18 to 30 who had mild COVID-19 (a few samples of this study predate the infection). Cell type and time point are not known.

The V gene is TRBV20-1, the J gene TRBJ2-7; 9 bases are shared with TRBD2. From germline, CDR1 is DFQATT and CDR2 SNEGSKA (reference sequence). The CDR3 spans 15 residues. V dropped 3 bases and J dropped 0; count of bases not matched to a gene: 6. For the CDR3, the DNA is TGCAGTGCTAGCAGACTAGCGGTGATCTCCTACGAGCAGTACGTC. It encodes CSASRLAVISYEQYV.

This clonotype was seen only a few times. The DNA for the CDR3 is TGCGCCAGCAGCCAAGACTGGCAGGAGAACACTGAAGCTTTCTTT. Its protein is CASSQDWQENTEAFF. The rearrangement joins TRBV4-1 to TRBJ1-1; D unresolved. The germline gives CDR1 MGHRA, CDR2 YSYEKL. V was cut by 0 bases and J by 1 base, with 9 bases left in between. CDR3 size: 15 residues.

The J gene is TRBJ2-3, the V gene TRBV11-2; 11 bases line up with TRBD2. With V trimmed by 7 bases and J by 2 bases, 5 bases remained unmatched. The CDR3 totals 15 residues. The V gene's germline CDR1 is SGHAT and CDR2 FQNNGV. The CDR3 DNA sequence: TGTGCCAGCATCGGACTAGCGGGTTTCACAGATACGCAGTATTTT. Its translation is CASIGLAGFTDTQYF.

This clonotype was counted many times. The V gene is TRBV4-1, the J gene TRBJ1-2; 7 bases map to TRBD1. This CDR3 has 15 residues. V dropped 0 bases and J dropped 5; count of bases not matched to a gene: 6. Germline loops: CDR1 MGHRA, CDR2 YSYEKL. Written as DNA, the CDR3 is TGCGCCAGCAGCCAAGATTGGGGACAGTCGTATGGCTACACCTTC. Translated: CASSQDWGQSYGYTF.

This clonotype was picked up many times. V gene TRBV20-1 combines with J gene TRBJ1-4; 9 bases match TRBD1. The CDR3 runs 15 residues. With V trimmed by 1 base and J by 7 bases, 7 bases remained unmatched. The germline V gene has CDR1 DFQATT and CDR2 SNEGSKA (reference sequence). CDR3 sequence reads: CSARGQGEEGEKLFF. CDR3 DNA: TGCAGTGCTAGAGGACAGGGGGAGGAAGGTGAAAAACTGTTTTTT.

CDR3 region: CASHTGYGTLGQFF. The CDR3 DNA reads as TGTGCCAGCCATACAGGGTACGGTACTTTGGGGCAGTTCTTC. The genes are TRBV6-2 or TRBV6-3 and TRBJ2-1, with D possibly matching TRBD1 (6 bases). Germline-derived CDR1 and CDR2 are MNHEY and SVGEGT. CDR3 length equals 14 residues. The germline V and J ends were trimmed by 8 bases and 12 bases, with 23 bases remaining between them.

This chain links TRBV6-5 with TRBJ1-1; the match to TRBD1 covers 8 bases. The germline gives CDR1 MNHEY, CDR2 SVGAGI. The CDR3 contains 16 residues. Unmatched junction bases numbered 8, after V lost 0 bases and J lost 5 bases. In DNA form, the CDR3 reads TGTGCCAGCAGTTACTCGGCAGGGGGCCAGGGAACTGAAGCTTTCTTT. It translates to CASSYSAGGQGTEAFF.

This clonotype was seen a few times. The V and J genes are TRBV14 and TRBJ1-6, with 7 nucleotides matching TRBD1. The V segment lost 5 bases and the J segment 1 base; nucleotides outside the gene matches: 14. This CDR3 contains 19 residues. Germline CDR1 is SGHDN and CDR2 is FVKESK. The CDR3 is CASSSVYTGAGSYNSPLHF. The DNA of the CDR3 is TGTGCCAGCAGCTCCGTATACACAGGGGCCGGTTCCTATAATTCACCCCTCCACTTT.

The rearrangement uses TRBV29-1 and TRBJ2-3, with unresolved D. Trimming removed 4 bases from V and 2 bases from J, with 4 bases in between. Germline V gives CDR1 SQVTM, CDR2 ANQGSEA. This CDR3 has 11 residues. The DNA of the CDR3 is TGCAGCGTTGGGAACACAGATACGCAGTATTTT. This translates into CSVGNTDTQYF.

This clonotype appeared a few times. The rearrangement links TRBV10-3 to TRBJ2-5, with TRBD2 identical over 7 bases. The CDR3 spans 15 residues. Looked up from germline, CDR1 is ENHRY and CDR2 is SYGVKD. V shed 4 bases, J shed 1 base, and the junction held 6 bases outside the gene matches. Here the CDR3 reads CAISGKRGTQETQYF. The CDR3 coding sequence is TGTGCCATCAGTGGAAAGCGGGGCACCCAAGAGACCCAGTACTTC.

The chain is built from TRBV4-3 and TRBJ1-2; D gene ambiguous. With 0 bases removed from V and 2 bases from J, the gap between germline ends came to 10 bases. The CDR3 length is 15 residues. Germline V gene lookup returns CDR1 LGHNA and CDR2 YSLEER. The CDR3 here is CASSQDVWQNYGYTF. CDR3 sequence (DNA): TGCGCCAGCAGCCAAGATGTTTGGCAGAACTATGGCTACACCTTC.

This clonotype was seen many times. V usage is TRBV7-9 and J usage is TRBJ1-5, with D tentatively TRBD1 (5 bases). Germline V CDR1 and CDR2: SEHNR, FQNEAQ (reference sequence). This CDR3 has 14 amino acids. Trimming took 3 bases from V and 4 from J, leaving 10 bases between them. The chain's CDR3 is CASSLEDTNQPQHF. For the CDR3, the DNA is TGTGCCAGCAGCTTGGAGGACACAAATCAGCCCCAGCATTTT.

This sequence joins TRBV5-1 and TRBJ1-1, with D hard to call. V was trimmed by 0 bases and J by 2 bases, leaving 8 bases between them. Looked up from germline, CDR1 is SGHRS and CDR2 is YFSETQ. There are 14 residues in the CDR3. The CDR3 nucleotides are TGCGCCAGCAGCTTGGATCCAGGTAACACTGAAGCTTTCTTT. Translated: CASSLDPGNTEAFF.

The table lists this clonotype with a few counts. The chain's CDR3 is CASSQGRAAGANVLTF. CDR3 in DNA: TGTGCCAGCAGTCAGGGGAGGGCAGCAGGGGCCAACGTCCTGACTTTC. The chain links TRBV6-6 to TRBJ2-6, with D perhaps TRBD2 (7 bases). V lost 5 bases and J lost 4, with 15 bases in between. Germline assignment: CDR1 MNHNY and CDR2 SVGAGI (reference sequence). This CDR3 spans 16 amino acids.

The chain combines TRBV6-6 with TRBJ2-3; the match to TRBD2 covers 8 bases. V lost 0 bases, J lost 4 bases, and 6 bases stayed unmatched. In germline, CDR1 is MNHNY, CDR2 SVGAGI (reference sequence). This CDR3 comprises 16 residues. The CDR3 loop reads CASSYSMAGGADTQYF. CDR3 DNA sequence: TGTGCCAGCAGTTACTCGATGGCGGGGGGTGCAGATACGCAGTATTTT.

V and J are TRBV4-1 and TRBJ2-1; D is tentatively TRBD1 or TRBD2 (5 bases each). Trimming stripped 0 bases from V and 6 bases from J, with 12 bases between. Germline assignment: CDR1 MGHRA and CDR2 YSYEKL. The CDR3 has 15 residues. The CDR3 coding sequence is TGCGCCAGCAGCCAAGAGAGGGGTATTACCAATGAGCAGTTCTTC. Its protein product is CASSQERGITNEQFF.

This chain links TRBV12-3 or TRBV12-4 with TRBJ2-1, with 14 bases matching TRBD2. V was clipped by 7 bases and J by 5 bases; unmatched bases: 16. The CDR3 extends over 19 amino acids. The CDR3 loop is CASTWGTSGGPRINNEQFF. CDR3 DNA: TGTGCCAGCACCTGGGGGACTAGCGGGGGCCCCAGAATCAACAATGAGCAGTTCTTC.